A selection of T cell receptor beta chains follows, all from one sample in a study of T-cell reconstitution after alpha-beta-depleted transplantation in children. From the PCR reads, TCRdb called clonotypes with MiXCR, one entry per CDR3 protein. The table includes about 980,000 distinct CDR3 sequences, about 31% detected once. Sequences were derived from PBMCs, mostly from graft donor cells, sampled 360 days after TCRalphabeta/CD19-depleted stem cell transplant. The receptors were gathered from a boy younger than two who had a stem cell transplant for SCID, so the T cells may come from the graft donor. The CDR3 runs from the conserved cysteine through the conserved F or W. D genes are given only for firm matches. Rows give clone size only sometimes, using once, few, many, or a class for an expanded clone.

D gene: NA; clone size: NA; V gene: TRBV10-3; J gene: TRBJ2-3; CDR3 protein: CAISPTGRVTDTQYF; CDR3 DNA: TGTGCCATCAGTCCTACGGGGCGTGTCACAGATACGCAGTATTTT
D gene: NA; clone size: few; V gene: TRBV20-1; J gene: TRBJ2-7; CDR3 protein: CSARAPGLSYEQYF; CDR3 DNA: TGCAGTGCTAGAGCCCCCGGACTTTCATACGAGCAGTACTTC
D gene: TRBD2; clone size: NA; V gene: TRBV5-1; J gene: TRBJ2-1; CDR3 protein: CASSATLAGGFNEQFF; CDR3 DNA: TGCGCCAGCAGCGCGACACTAGCGGGGGGCTTCAATGAGCAGTTCTTC
D gene: NA; clone size: NA; V gene: TRBV20-1; J gene: TRBJ1-6; CDR3 protein: CSAFRGGNSPLHF; CDR3 DNA: TGCAGTGCCTTCAGGGGAGGCAATTCACCCCTCCACTTT
D gene: NA; clone size: NA; V gene: TRBV14; J gene: TRBJ2-1; CDR3 protein: CASSPYRAYNEQFF; CDR3 DNA: TGTGCCAGCAGCCCGTACAGGGCCTACAATGAGCAGTTCTTC
D gene: TRBD1; clone size: NA; V gene: TRBV5-1; J gene: TRBJ2-7; CDR3 protein: CASSLESGGQGPYEQYF; CDR3 DNA: TGCGCCAGCAGCTTGGAATCGGGGGGACAGGGTCCCTACGAGCAGTACTTC
D gene: NA; clone size: NA; V gene: TRBV28; J gene: TRBJ1-3; CDR3 protein: CASSIRGDTIYF; CDR3 DNA: TGTGCCAGCAGTATTCGTGGGGACACCATATATTTT
D gene: NA; clone size: few; V gene: TRBV7-9; J gene: TRBJ1-2; CDR3 protein: CASSFQGRDGYTF; CDR3 DNA: TGTGCCAGCAGCTTTCAGGGGCGTGATGGCTACACCTTC
D gene: NA; clone size: NA; V gene: TRBV12-3/TRBV12-4; J gene: TRBJ2-2; CDR3 protein: CASTRPPGSSGELFF; CDR3 DNA: TGTGCCAGCACCCGACCTCCAGGGTCCAGCGGGGAGCTGTTTTTT
D gene: NA; clone size: NA; V gene: TRBV9; J gene: TRBJ1-6; CDR3 protein: CASSGGAGNSPLHF; CDR3 DNA: TGTGCCAGCAGCGGCGGGGCTGGAAATTCACCCCTCCACTTT
D gene: NA; clone size: NA; V gene: TRBV6-1; J gene: TRBJ1-1; CDR3 protein: CASSTGVWTEAFF; CDR3 DNA: TGTGCCAGCAGTACAGGAGTCTGGACTGAAGCTTTCTTT